This T cell receptor (beta chain) comes out of a study of cytomegalovirus exposure and HLA in healthy donors. CDR1 and CDR2 (germline): SGHRS, YFSETQ. The length of the CDR3 is 17 residues. Trimming took 7 bases from V and 3 from J; bases not matched to a gene: 15. Primers included in the PCR were 60 Vbeta and 13 Jbeta primers. Repertoires were generated with immunoSEQ multiplex PCR, while TCRdb's copy carries only in-frame clones and drops some. Among about 130,000 clones, around nine tenths were seen once, and the ten largest hold about 5%. The sample consisted of PBMCs. The V and J genes are TRBV5-1 and TRBJ2-3; 9 bases are shared with TRBD2. This TCR derives from a woman in her twenties or thirties in good health and CMV-seronegative. The CDR3: CASPLGLAPGRTDTQYF. The CDR3 DNA reads as TGCGCCAGCCCCCTGGGACTAGCTCCCGGAAGAACAGATACGCAGTATTTT.